The rows below give T cell receptor beta chains drawn from one sample of a study of regulatory T cells in long-lasting Graves disease. TCRdb redid the calling of the multiplex PCR reads with MiXCR, one entry per CDR3 protein. The sample lists about 560,000 distinct CDR3 sequences, 16% occurring once. The sample also formed part of further work on T cells in Graves' hyperthyroidism and ophthalmopathy.

The sample in question was peripheral blood mononuclear cells (PBMCs), obtained at new diagnosis, from a patient treated with antithyroid drugs. All receptors come from a man aged 18 to 29 with Graves disease. Both conserved end residues are part of each CDR3. D genes are given only for firm matches. Where a row states a size, it is once, few, many or the class of an expanded clone; other rows omit it.

NA,NA,TRBJ2-7,TRBV12-3/TRBV12-4,CASSYAFSYEQYF,TGTGCCAGCAGTTACGCCTTTTCCTACGAGCAGTACTTC
many,TRBD2,TRBJ2-1,TRBV7-9,CASSPTSGRPYEQFF,TGTGCCAGCAGCCCGACTAGCGGGAGGCCTTATGAGCAGTTCTTC
NA,TRBD1,TRBJ2-5,TRBV20-1,CSARDSGQYQETQYF,TGCAGTGCTAGAGATTCGGGACAGTACCAAGAGACCCAGTACTTC
NA,NA,TRBJ2-3,TRBV5-1,CASSPSAVPDTQYF,TGCGCCAGCAGCCCCTCTGCCGTACCAGATACGCAGTATTTT
NA,NA,TRBJ2-5,TRBV5-1,CASSLHGDFETQYF,TGCGCCAGCAGTCTGCATGGTGACTTTGAGACCCAGTACTTC
many,TRBD2,TRBJ2-7,TRBV5-1,CASSLGLAGADTYEQYF,TGCGCCAGCAGCTTAGGACTAGCGGGAGCCGACACCTACGAGCAGTACTTC
many,NA,TRBJ2-1,TRBV29-1,CSVRSPGRFF,TGCAGCGTTCGCTCGCCAGGGAGGTTCTTC
NA,NA,TRBJ1-4,TRBV12-3/TRBV12-4,CASSPTLRRKLFF,TGTGCCAGCAGCCCGACCCTCAGGAGAAAACTGTTTTTT
NA,NA,TRBJ2-7,TRBV5-1,CASSLGPGSDEQYF,TGCGCCAGCAGCTTGGGGCCAGGGAGCGACGAGCAGTACTTC
NA,TRBD1,TRBJ1-4,TRBV19,CASSGTGRDEKLFF,TGTGCCAGTAGCGGGACAGGGCGAGATGAAAAACTGTTTTTT
NA,NA,TRBJ1-2,TRBV2,CASSQGPFSPFRVNYGYTF,TGCGCCAGCAGCCAAGGGCCGTTTAGCCCCTTCCGAGTAAACTATGGCTACACCTTC
many,TRBD2,TRBJ2-1,TRBV27,CASKGLAEKSSYNEQFF,TGTGCCAGCAAGGGACTAGCGGAAAAGAGCTCCTACAATGAGCAGTTCTTC
many,NA,TRBJ2-1,TRBV6-2/TRBV6-3,CASSYRQQSSYNEQFF,TGTGCCAGCAGTTACCGACAGCAGTCTTCCTACAATGAGCAGTTCTTC
few,NA,TRBJ1-6,TRBV7-9,CASSLAPGPGNSPLHF,TGTGCCAGCAGCTTAGCCCCCGGGCCGGGCAATTCACCCCTCCACTTT
many,TRBD2,TRBJ2-1,TRBV12-3/TRBV12-4,CASSLTRPASGSNEQFF,TGTGCCAGCAGTTTAACCCGTCCGGCTAGCGGGAGTAATGAGCAGTTCTTC
many,NA,TRBJ1-1,TRBV7-9,CASSTGGSEAFF,TGTGCCAGCAGCACGGGGGGCTCTGAAGCTTTCTTT
few,NA,TRBJ2-4,TRBV13,CASSEGRWGIAKNIQYF,TGTGCCAGCAGCGAAGGCCGGTGGGGTATAGCCAAAAACATTCAGTACTTC
many,TRBD1,TRBJ2-7,TRBV2,CASSGDRGSSYEQYF,TGTGCCAGCAGCGGGGACAGGGGGAGCTCCTACGAGCAGTACTTC
few,TRBD1,TRBJ1-6,TRBV27,CASSLGDRDNSPLHF,TGTGCCAGCAGTTTAGGGGACAGGGATAATTCACCCCTCCACTTT
NA,TRBD1,TRBJ2-2,TRBV12-3/TRBV12-4,CASSQVPGTGVTGELFF,TGCGCCAGCAGCCAAGTCCCCGGGACAGGGGTCACCGGGGAGCTGTTTTTT
few,NA,TRBJ2-2,TRBV3-1,CASSSVASVNTGELFF,TGTGCCAGCTCGTCCGTGGCTAGCGTCAACACCGGGGAGCTGTTTTTT
many,NA,TRBJ2-2,TRBV6-2/TRBV6-3,CASSYSARSNTGELFF,TGTGCCAGCAGTTACTCCGCCAGGTCGAACACCGGGGAGCTGTTTTTT
few,NA,TRBJ2-7,TRBV10-3,CAISERGHANYEQYF,TGTGCCATCAGTGAGAGGGGACACGCTAACTACGAGCAGTACTTC
few,NA,TRBJ2-6,TRBV4-2,CASSQPPSGANVLTF,TGTGCCAGCAGCCAGCCACCTTCTGGGGCCAACGTCCTGACTTTC
few,NA,TRBJ1-3,TRBV20-1,CSARWADGNTIYF,TGCAGTGCTAGATGGGCAGATGGAAACACCATATATTTT
many,NA,TRBJ2-1,TRBV2,CASSEMQGSNNEQFF,TGTGCCAGCAGTGAAATGCAGGGGTCTAACAATGAGCAGTTCTTC
many,NA,TRBJ1-1,TRBV6-1,CASSEVKDTEAFF,TGTGCCAGCAGTGAAGTAAAGGACACTGAAGCTTTCTTT
many,TRBD2,TRBJ2-1,TRBV6-2/TRBV6-3,CASSSRTSEQFF,TGTGCCAGCAGCTCTAGGACTAGCGAGCAGTTCTTC
many,NA,TRBJ2-5,TRBV3-1,CASSQEERQIWETQYF,TGTGCCAGCAGCCAAGAAGAGAGACAAATTTGGGAGACCCAGTACTTC
NA,TRBD2,TRBJ2-5,TRBV7-2,CASSYQRGPQETQYF,TGTGCCAGCAGCTATCAGCGGGGGCCACAAGAGACCCAGTACTTC
many,NA,TRBJ1-3,TRBV28,CASETGGASGNTIYF,TGTGCCAGCGAGACTGGGGGGGCTTCGGGAAACACCATATATTTT
many,NA,TRBJ2-5,TRBV20-1,CSARGAGGQRYQETQYF,TGCAGTGCTAGGGGGGCCGGGGGACAGCGTTACCAAGAGACCCAGTACTTC
many,NA,TRBJ2-3,TRBV20-1,CSSRASTDTQYF,TGCAGTTCGCGGGCGAGCACAGATACGCAGTATTTT
NA,TRBD2,TRBJ2-1,TRBV30,CAWETGTSGSGDEQFF,TGTGCCTGGGAAACCGGGACTAGCGGGAGTGGCGATGAGCAGTTCTTC
few,NA,TRBJ2-1,TRBV10-3,CAINALGVYNEQFF,TGTGCCATCAATGCCCTAGGGGTCTACAATGAGCAGTTCTTC
few,TRBD1,TRBJ1-1,TRBV5-1,CASSSSGTGDGGTEAFF,TGCGCCAGCAGCAGTTCCGGGACAGGGGATGGTGGCACTGAAGCTTTCTTT
NA,TRBD1,TRBJ2-4,TRBV19,CASSNRDRRNIQYF,TGTGCCAGTAGCAACCGGGACAGGCGGAACATTCAGTACTTC
NA,TRBD1,TRBJ2-7,TRBV12-3/TRBV12-4,CASSVQAGTGLKEQYF,TGTGCCAGCAGCGTACAGGCGGGGACAGGGCTAAAAGAGCAGTACTTC
many,NA,TRBJ2-1,TRBV11-1,CASSSLPQRIYNEQFF,TGTGCCAGCAGCTCCCTCCCCCAGCGGATCTACAATGAGCAGTTCTTC
NA,NA,TRBJ1-1,TRBV7-9,CASSGIDGGLTEAFF,TGTGCCAGCAGCGGGATTGATGGGGGGTTGACTGAAGCTTTCTTT